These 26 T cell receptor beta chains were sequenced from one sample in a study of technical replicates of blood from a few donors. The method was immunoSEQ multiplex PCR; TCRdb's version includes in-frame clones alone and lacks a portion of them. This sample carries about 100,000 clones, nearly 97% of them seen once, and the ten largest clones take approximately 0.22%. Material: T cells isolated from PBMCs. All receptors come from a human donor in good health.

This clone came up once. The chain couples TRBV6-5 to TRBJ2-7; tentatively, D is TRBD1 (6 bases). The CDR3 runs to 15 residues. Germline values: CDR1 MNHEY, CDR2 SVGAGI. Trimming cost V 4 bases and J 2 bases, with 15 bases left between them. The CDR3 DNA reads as TGTGCCAGCAGTTCGCTCGGACAGATTCCCTACGAGCAGTACTTC. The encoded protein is CASSSLGQIPYEQYF.

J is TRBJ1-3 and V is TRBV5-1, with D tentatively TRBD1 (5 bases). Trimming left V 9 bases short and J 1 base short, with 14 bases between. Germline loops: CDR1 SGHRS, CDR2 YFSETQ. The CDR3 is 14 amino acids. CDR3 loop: CATDGHPSGNTIYF. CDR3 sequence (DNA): TGCGCCACCGACGGACATCCTTCTGGAAACACCATATATTTT.

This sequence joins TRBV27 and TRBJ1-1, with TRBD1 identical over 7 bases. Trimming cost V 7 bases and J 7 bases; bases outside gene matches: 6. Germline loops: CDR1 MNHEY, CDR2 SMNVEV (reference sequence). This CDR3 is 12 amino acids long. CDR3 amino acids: CASMRGPSEAFF. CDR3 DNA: TGTGCCAGCATGAGGGGGCCAAGTGAAGCTTTCTTT.

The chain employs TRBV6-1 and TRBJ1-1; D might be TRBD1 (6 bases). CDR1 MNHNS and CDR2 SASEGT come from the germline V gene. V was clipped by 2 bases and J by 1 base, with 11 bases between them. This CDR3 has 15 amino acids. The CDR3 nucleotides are TGTGCCAGCAGTGAAAGGGGGGGTGCGAACACTGAAGCTTTCTTT. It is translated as CASSERGGANTEAFF.

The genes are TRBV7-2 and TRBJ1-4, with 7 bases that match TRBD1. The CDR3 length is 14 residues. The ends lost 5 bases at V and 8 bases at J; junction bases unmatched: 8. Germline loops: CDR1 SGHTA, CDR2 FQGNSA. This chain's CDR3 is CASSRVPGQEKLFF. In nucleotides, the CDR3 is TGTGCCAGCAGCCGAGTCCCGGGACAGGAAAAACTGTTTTTT.

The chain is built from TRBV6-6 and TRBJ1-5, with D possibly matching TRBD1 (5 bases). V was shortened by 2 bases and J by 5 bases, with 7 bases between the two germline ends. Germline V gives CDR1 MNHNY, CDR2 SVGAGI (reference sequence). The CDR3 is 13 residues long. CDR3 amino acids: CASSYIGDQPQHF. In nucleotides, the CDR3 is TGTGCCAGCAGTTACATAGGGGATCAGCCCCAGCATTTT.

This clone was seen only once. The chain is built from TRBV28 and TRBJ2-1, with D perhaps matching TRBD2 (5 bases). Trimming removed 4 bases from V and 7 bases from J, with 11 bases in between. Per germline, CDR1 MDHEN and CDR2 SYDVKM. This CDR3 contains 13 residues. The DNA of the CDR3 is TGTGCCAGCAGTTCACTAGGTCCTAATGAGCAGTTCTTC. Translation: CASSSLGPNEQFF.

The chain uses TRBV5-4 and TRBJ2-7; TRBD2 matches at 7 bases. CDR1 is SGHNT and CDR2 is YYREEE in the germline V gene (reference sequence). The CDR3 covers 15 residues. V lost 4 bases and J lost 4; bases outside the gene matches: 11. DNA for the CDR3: TGTGCCAGCAGCCCTGGGTCGCAGGGAGGGTACGAGCAGTACTTC. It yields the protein CASSPGSQGGYEQYF.

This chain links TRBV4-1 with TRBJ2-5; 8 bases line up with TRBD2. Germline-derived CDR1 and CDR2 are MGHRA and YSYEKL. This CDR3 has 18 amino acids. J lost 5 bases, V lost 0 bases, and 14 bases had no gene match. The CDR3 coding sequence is TGCGCCAGCAGCCAAGAAGGGGTAGCGGGATGGGCAGGTGAGACCCAGTACTTC. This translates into CASSQEGVAGWAGETQYF.

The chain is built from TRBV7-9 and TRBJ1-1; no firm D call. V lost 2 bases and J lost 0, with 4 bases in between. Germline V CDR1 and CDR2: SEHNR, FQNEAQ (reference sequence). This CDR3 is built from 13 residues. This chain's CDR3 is CASSLSMNTEAFF. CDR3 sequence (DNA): TGTGCCAGCAGCTTAAGCATGAACACTGAAGCTTTCTTT.

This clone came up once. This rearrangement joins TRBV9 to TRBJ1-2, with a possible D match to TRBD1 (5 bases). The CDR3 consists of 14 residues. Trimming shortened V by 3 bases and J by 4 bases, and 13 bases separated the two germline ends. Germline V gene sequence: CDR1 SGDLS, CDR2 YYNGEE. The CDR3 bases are TGTGCCAGCAGCGATTCATGGGGCGGCTATGGCTACACCTTC. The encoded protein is CASSDSWGGYGYTF.

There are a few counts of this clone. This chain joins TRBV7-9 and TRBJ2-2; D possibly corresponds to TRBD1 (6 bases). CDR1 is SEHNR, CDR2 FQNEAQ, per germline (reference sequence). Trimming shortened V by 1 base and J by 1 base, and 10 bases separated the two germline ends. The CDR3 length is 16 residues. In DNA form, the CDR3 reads TGTGCCAGCAGCTTAGAGGGACATTTGAACACCGGGGAGCTGTTTTTT. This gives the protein CASSLEGHLNTGELFF.

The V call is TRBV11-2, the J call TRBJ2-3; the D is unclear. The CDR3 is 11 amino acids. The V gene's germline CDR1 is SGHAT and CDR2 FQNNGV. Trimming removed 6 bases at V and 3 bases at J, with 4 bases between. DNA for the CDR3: TGTGCCAGCAGAGCGACAGATACGCAGTATTTT. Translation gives CASRATDTQYF.

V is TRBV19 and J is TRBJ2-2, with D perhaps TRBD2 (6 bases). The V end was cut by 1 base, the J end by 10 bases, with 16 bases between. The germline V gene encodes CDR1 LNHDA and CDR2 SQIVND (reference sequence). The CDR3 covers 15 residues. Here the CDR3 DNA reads TGTGCCAGTAGTATAGGAGCAGGGAGGCCCACGGAGCTGTTTTTT. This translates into CASSIGAGRPTELFF.

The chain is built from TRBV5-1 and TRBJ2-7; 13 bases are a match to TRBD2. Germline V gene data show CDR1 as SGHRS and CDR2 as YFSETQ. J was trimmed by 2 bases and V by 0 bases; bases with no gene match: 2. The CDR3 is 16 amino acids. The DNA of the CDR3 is TGCGCCAGCAGCTTGGCGGGACTAGCGGGGACCTACGAGCAGTACTTC. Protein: CASSLAGLAGTYEQYF.

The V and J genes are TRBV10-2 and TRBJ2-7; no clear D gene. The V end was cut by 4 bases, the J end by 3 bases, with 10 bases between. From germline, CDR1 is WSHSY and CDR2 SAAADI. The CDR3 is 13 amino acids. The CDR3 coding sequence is TGCGCCAGCAGTGTGGGCAGCTTCTACGAGCAGTACTTC. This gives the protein CASSVGSFYEQYF.

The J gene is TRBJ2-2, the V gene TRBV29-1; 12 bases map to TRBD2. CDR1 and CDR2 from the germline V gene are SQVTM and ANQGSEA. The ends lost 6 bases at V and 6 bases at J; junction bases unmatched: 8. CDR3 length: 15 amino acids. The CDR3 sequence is CSVQPTSGRAGELFF. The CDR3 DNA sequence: TGCAGCGTCCAACCGACTAGCGGGAGAGCCGGGGAGCTGTTTTTT.

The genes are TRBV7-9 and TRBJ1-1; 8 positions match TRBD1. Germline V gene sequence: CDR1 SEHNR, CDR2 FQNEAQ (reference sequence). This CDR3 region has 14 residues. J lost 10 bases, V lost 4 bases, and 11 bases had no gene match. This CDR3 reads CASSSGFRGPGAFF. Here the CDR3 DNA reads TGTGCCAGCAGCTCCGGATTCAGGGGGCCGGGAGCTTTCTTT. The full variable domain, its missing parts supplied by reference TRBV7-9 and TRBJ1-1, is DTGVSQNPRHKITKRGQNVTFRCDPISEHNRLYWYRQTLGQGPEFLTYFQNEAQLEKSRLLSDRFSAERPKGSFSTLEIQRTEQGDSAMYLCASSSGFRGPGAFFGQGTRLTVV.

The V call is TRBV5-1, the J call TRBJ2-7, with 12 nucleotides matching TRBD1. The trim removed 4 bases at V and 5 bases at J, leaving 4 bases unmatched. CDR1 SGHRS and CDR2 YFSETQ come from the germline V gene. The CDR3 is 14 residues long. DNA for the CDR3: TGCGCCAGCAGCGCGGGACAGGGGGCCGACGAGCAGTACTTC. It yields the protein CASSAGQGADEQYF.

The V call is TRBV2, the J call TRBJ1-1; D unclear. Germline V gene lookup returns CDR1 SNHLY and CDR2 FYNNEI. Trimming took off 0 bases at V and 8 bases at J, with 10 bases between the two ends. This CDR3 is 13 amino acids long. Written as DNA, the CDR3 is TGTGCCAGCAGTGAAGCTAAACTTACGGAAGCTTTCTTT. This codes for CASSEAKLTEAFF.

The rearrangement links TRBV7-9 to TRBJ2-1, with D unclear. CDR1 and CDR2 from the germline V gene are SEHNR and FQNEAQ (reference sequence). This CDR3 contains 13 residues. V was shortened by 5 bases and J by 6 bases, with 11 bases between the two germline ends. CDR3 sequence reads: CASSLSLVNEQFF. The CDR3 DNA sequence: TGTGCCAGCAGCCTAAGTTTGGTCAATGAGCAGTTCTTC.

This CDR3 reads CAIRRGYNEQFF. In DNA form, the CDR3 reads TGTGCCATCAGGCGGGGTTACAATGAGCAGTTCTTC. This sequence joins TRBV10-3 and TRBJ2-1; maybe TRBD2 (6 bases). This CDR3 is built from 12 residues. Trimming shortened V by 6 bases and J by 4 bases, and 7 bases separated the two germline ends. CDR1 and CDR2 from the germline V gene are ENHRY and SYGVKD.

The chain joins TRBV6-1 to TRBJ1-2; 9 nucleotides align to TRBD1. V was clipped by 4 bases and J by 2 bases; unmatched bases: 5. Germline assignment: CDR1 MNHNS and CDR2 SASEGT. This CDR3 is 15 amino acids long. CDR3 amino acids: CASSALQGANYGYTF. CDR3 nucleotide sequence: TGTGCCAGCAGTGCCTTACAGGGGGCGAACTATGGCTACACCTTC.

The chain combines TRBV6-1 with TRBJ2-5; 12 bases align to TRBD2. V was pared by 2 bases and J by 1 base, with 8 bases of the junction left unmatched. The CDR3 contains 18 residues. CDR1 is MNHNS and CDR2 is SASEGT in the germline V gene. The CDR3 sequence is CASSEIQTSGGIQETQYF. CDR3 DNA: TGTGCCAGCAGTGAAATTCAGACTAGCGGGGGCATCCAAGAGACCCAGTACTTC.

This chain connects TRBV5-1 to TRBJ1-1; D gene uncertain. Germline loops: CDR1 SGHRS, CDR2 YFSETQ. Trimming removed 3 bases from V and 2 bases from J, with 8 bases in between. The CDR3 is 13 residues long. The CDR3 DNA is TGCGCCAGCAGCTCCGTGGCTAACACTGAAGCTTTCTTT. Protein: CASSSVANTEAFF.

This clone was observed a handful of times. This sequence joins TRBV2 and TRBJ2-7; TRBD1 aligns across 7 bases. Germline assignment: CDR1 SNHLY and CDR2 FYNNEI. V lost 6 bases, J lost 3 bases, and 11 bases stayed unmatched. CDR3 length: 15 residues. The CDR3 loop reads CASRYQQGSRYEQYF. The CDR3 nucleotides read TGTGCCAGCAGATATCAACAGGGGTCCCGCTACGAGCAGTACTTC.